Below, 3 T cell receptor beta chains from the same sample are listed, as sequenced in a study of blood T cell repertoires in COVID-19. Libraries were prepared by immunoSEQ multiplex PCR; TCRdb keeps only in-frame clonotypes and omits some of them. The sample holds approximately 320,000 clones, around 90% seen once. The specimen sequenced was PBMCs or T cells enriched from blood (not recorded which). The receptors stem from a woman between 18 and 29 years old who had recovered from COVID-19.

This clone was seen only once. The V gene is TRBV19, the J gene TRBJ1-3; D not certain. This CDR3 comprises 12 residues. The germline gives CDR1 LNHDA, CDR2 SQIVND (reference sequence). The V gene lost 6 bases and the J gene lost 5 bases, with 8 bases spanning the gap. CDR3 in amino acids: CASSHNRNTIYF. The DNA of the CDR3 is TGTGCCAGTAGCCACAACAGAAACACCATATATTTT.

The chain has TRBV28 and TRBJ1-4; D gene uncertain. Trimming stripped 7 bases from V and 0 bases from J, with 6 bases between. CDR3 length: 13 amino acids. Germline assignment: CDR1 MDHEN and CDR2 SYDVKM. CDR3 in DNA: TGTGCCAGCATAACTGCAACTAATGAAAAACTGTTTTTT. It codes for CASITATNEKLFF.

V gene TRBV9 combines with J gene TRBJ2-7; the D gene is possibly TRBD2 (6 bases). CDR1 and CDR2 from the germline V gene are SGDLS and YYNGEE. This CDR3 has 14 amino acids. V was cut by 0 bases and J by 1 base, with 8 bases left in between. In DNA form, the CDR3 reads TGTGCCAGCAGCGTAGGGGACTTGTCCTACGAGCAGTACTTC. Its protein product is CASSVGDLSYEQYF.